This paragraph reports one T cell receptor beta chain. The antigen is not known. This entry belongs to a study of T-cell memory formation after mild COVID-19. TCRdb recomputed calls from the 5' RACE reads with MiXCR, one row per CDR3 protein. The sample yields around 200,000 distinct CDR3 sequences, under 20% seen once. Findings and limits, study-wide: Second-wave clones that peaked on day 37 lacked confirmed SARS-CoV-2 specificity. Some clones that responded turned up in pre-infection memory, which suggests that cross-reactive memory joined in.

This CDR3 spans 14 amino acids. With 0 bases clipped from V and 4 bases from J, the junction kept 1 base outside the gene matches. Germline loops: CDR1 MNHEY, CDR2 SVGAGI. Sequenced material: PBMCs or a T cell subset sorted from them (not recorded which). The receptor comes from an adult woman who had mild COVID-19 (a few samples of this study predate the infection). Cell type and time point are not known. The V and J genes are TRBV6-5 and TRBJ1-1, with 8 bases aligning to TRBD1. CDR3 nucleotide sequence: TGTGCCAGCAGTTACTCGACAGGGGTCACTGAAGCTTTCTTT. This sequence encodes CASSYSTGVTEAFF.